These 23 T cell receptor beta chains came from one sample sequenced in a study of shared clonotypes between healthy human individuals. Libraries were prepared by immunoSEQ multiplex PCR; TCRdb keeps only in-frame clonotypes and omits some of them. The sample shows approximately 500,000 clones, over 70% of them seen only once. Sequencing was done on a sample of PBMCs. Source of these receptors: a woman aged 40 to 49 in good health. Some clones in this sample may be carry-over from other donors' samples.

The gene calls are TRBV29-1 and TRBJ1-4; the D is unclear. This CDR3 region has 14 residues. The V end was cut by 0 bases, the J end by 2 bases, with 7 bases between. The germline V gene encodes CDR1 SQVTM and CDR2 ANQGSEA. CDR3: CSVEDGPTNEKLFF. The CDR3 DNA is TGCAGCGTTGAAGACGGGCCGACTAATGAAAAACTGTTTTTT.

The sample holds a few counts of this clone. This chain uses TRBV21-1 with TRBJ1-5. TRBV21-1 is deemed a pseudogene. The CDR3 extends over 14 amino acids. The DNA for the CDR3 is TGTGCCAGCAGCAAACTTTGGGGAAATCAGCCCCAGCATTTT. This encodes CASSKLWGNQPQHF.

The V call is TRBV5-1, the J call TRBJ2-1; tentatively, D is TRBD2 (6 bases). V lost 0 bases and J 3 bases, leaving 10 bases between the germline ends. This CDR3 has 15 residues. CDR1 and CDR2 (germline): SGHRS, YFSETQ. CDR3 region: CASSLASGVYNEQFF. DNA for the CDR3: TGCGCCAGCAGCTTGGCCTCGGGAGTCTACAATGAGCAGTTCTTC.

Details on this clone: It is likely a read error: a sequence one base away is far more abundant. The chain uses TRBV28 and TRBJ1-2; D perhaps matches TRBD1 (6 bases). V lost 4 bases, J lost 9 bases, and 12 bases lay in between. Germline V CDR1 and CDR2: MDHEN, SYDVKM. This CDR3 contains 12 residues. The CDR3 bases are TGTGCCAGCAGTTCACAGGGATCTTGCTACACCTTC. Translating gives CASSSQGSCYTF.

This clone has just one count. This chain links TRBV13 with TRBJ2-5; D ambiguous. Germline V gene sequence: CDR1 PRHDT, CDR2 FYEKMQ (reference sequence). Trimming took off 1 base at V and 2 bases at J, with 5 bases between the two ends. The CDR3 contains 13 residues. In DNA, the CDR3 is TGTGCCAGCAGCTTAGCCCCACAAGAGACCCAGTACTTC. It encodes CASSLAPQETQYF.

This chain joins TRBV2 and TRBJ2-3, with D perhaps matching TRBD2 (5 bases). Trimming left V 8 bases short and J 2 bases short, with 11 bases between. In germline, CDR1 is SNHLY, CDR2 FYNNEI. CDR3 size: 13 residues. The CDR3, as DNA: TGTGCCAGCTACAGCGGCTACACAGATACGCAGTATTTT. It encodes CASYSGYTDTQYF.

Concerning this clone itself: With only one base between it and a far larger clone, this is likely a read error. The V and J genes are TRBV6-1 and TRBJ2-6; tentative D call: TRBD1 (5 bases). Germline lookup yields CDR1 MNHNS and CDR2 SASEGT. This CDR3 comprises 13 residues. The CDR3 protein is CASSPPGANVPTF. DNA of the CDR3: TGTGCCAGCAGTCCCCCTGGGGCCAACGTCCCGACTTTC.

The chain couples TRBV6-1 to TRBJ2-7, with D unclear. Trimming took 6 bases from V and 3 from J, leaving 15 bases between them. CDR1 is MNHNS, CDR2 SASEGT, per germline. This CDR3 is built from 14 residues. The CDR3 here is CASRINREYYEQYF. The CDR3 nucleotides are TGTGCCAGCAGGATAAACAGAGAGTACTACGAGCAGTACTTC.

The rearrangement uses TRBV6-5 and TRBJ2-2, with 8 bases aligning to TRBD1. This CDR3 has 16 amino acids. Germline values: CDR1 MNHEY, CDR2 SVGAGI. After removal of 0 bases from V and 3 bases from J, the junction contained 3 bases not matched to a gene. The DNA of the CDR3 is TGTGCCAGCAGTTACTCACTGACAGGGGACACCGGGGAGCTGTTTTTT. The encoded protein is CASSYSLTGDTGELFF.

The chain is built from TRBV4-3 and TRBJ1-2; no clear D gene. Deletions cut 0 bases from V and 5 bases from J, with 7 bases between. The CDR3 totals 13 residues. Germline V CDR1 and CDR2: LGHNA, YSLEER. This CDR3 reads CASSQDGRYGYTF. In nucleotides, the CDR3 is TGCGCCAGCAGCCAAGATGGCCGGTATGGCTACACCTTC.

The V and J genes are TRBV6-6 and TRBJ2-3, with D possibly matching TRBD1 (5 bases). CDR1 and CDR2 (germline): MNHNY, SVGAGI (reference sequence). V was clipped by 3 bases and J by 1 base, with 11 bases between them. This CDR3 contains 15 residues. CDR3 in amino acids: CASSYPGRGTDTQYF. As DNA, the CDR3 is TGTGCCAGCAGTTATCCAGGCAGGGGCACAGATACGCAGTATTTT.

The V gene is TRBV7-9, the J gene TRBJ1-4; 8 bases fit TRBD1. This CDR3 has 14 amino acids. V lost 7 bases to trimming and J lost 6 bases; unmatched junction nucleotides: 7. The germline V gene encodes CDR1 SEHNR and CDR2 FQNEAQ (reference sequence). This chain's CDR3 is CASTRQGPYEKLFF. The CDR3 nucleotides are TGTGCCAGCACCCGACAGGGGCCTTATGAAAAACTGTTTTTT. The full variable domain, in which reference TRBV7-9 and TRBJ1-4 provide the parts outside the CDR3, is DTGVSQNPRHKITKRGQNVTFRCDPISEHNRLYWYRQTLGQGPEFLTYFQNEAQLEKSRLLSDRFSAERPKGSFSTLEIQRTEQGDSAMYLCASTRQGPYEKLFFGSGTQLSVL.

The chain couples TRBV19 to TRBJ2-3; D not certain. Germline CDR1 reads LNHDA; CDR2 reads SQIVND (reference sequence). Trimming shortened V by 3 bases and J by 1 base, and 8 bases separated the two germline ends. The CDR3 has 14 amino acids. The chain's CDR3 is CASSMLEGTDTQYF. The CDR3 DNA reads as TGTGCCAGTAGTATGCTTGAAGGCACAGATACGCAGTATTTT.

The chain has TRBV28 and TRBJ2-2, with 10 bases lining up with TRBD1. The germline V gene encodes CDR1 MDHEN and CDR2 SYDVKM. This CDR3 is built from 19 residues. Trimming at V came to 4 bases and at J to 5 bases, leaving 16 bases not matched to a gene. In DNA, the CDR3 is TGTGCCAGCAGTTCCCCCCAACGACAGGGGGCGGTCGTAACCGGGGAGCTGTTTTTT. Amino acid sequence: CASSSPQRQGAVVTGELFF.

This clone was seen a single time. The rearrangement links TRBV10-2 to TRBJ1-4; D remains ambiguous. Germline values: CDR1 WSHSY, CDR2 SAAADI. The CDR3 extends over 14 amino acids. The V end was cut by 5 bases, the J end by 0 bases, with 7 bases between. The CDR3 DNA sequence: TGCGCCAGCAGTTCAGCTGCAACTAATGAAAAACTGTTTTTT. Residues: CASSSAATNEKLFF.

V usage is TRBV5-1 and J usage is TRBJ2-7; TRBD2 matches 10 bases. Germline V gene sequence: CDR1 SGHRS, CDR2 YFSETQ. The V gene end was trimmed by 3 bases and the J gene end by 7 bases; junction bases not matched to a gene: 7. CDR3 size: 14 residues. CDR3: CASSSLAGKDEQYF. The CDR3 DNA sequence: TGCGCCAGCAGCTCACTAGCGGGAAAAGATGAGCAGTACTTC.

On this clone itself: Only one base separates this from a far larger clonotype, so it likely reflects a read error. Other DNA sequences from this sample encode an identical CDR3 as well. The chain is built from TRBV6-5 and TRBJ1-3; 7 bases are a match to TRBD1. The V gene's germline CDR1 is MNHEY and CDR2 SVGAGI. This CDR3 region has 15 residues. The CDR3 bases are TGTGCCAGCAGCCCCCGACAGGGAACTGGAAACACTATATATTTT. Protein sequence: CASSPRQGTGNTIYF.

V usage is TRBV7-2 and J usage is TRBJ2-1; 10 bases match TRBD2. The CDR3 is made up of 15 amino acids. CDR1 and CDR2 from the germline V gene are SGHTA and FQGNSA. With 6 bases clipped from V and 7 bases from J, the junction kept 9 bases outside the gene matches. The CDR3 DNA reads as TGTGCCAGCAGAAGAAGCGGGAGGGCGGGGAATGAGCAGTTCTTC. Protein product: CASRRSGRAGNEQFF.

The rearrangement uses TRBV5-4 and TRBJ2-7; D might be TRBD1 or TRBD2, each matching 6 bases. This CDR3 is 15 amino acids long. Germline V gene sequence: CDR1 SGHNT, CDR2 YYREEE (reference sequence). V lost 2 bases to trimming and J lost 4 bases, with 16 bases between them. CDR3 in DNA: TGTGCCAGCAGCTTAGCGGTCGGGGGCCGATACGAGCAGTACTTC. As protein: CASSLAVGGRYEQYF.

The chain carries TRBV27 and TRBJ2-7; 7 nucleotides line up with TRBD1. Trimming removed 3 bases from V and 3 bases from J; junction bases left unmatched: 5. This CDR3 comprises 14 residues. CDR1 and CDR2 (germline): MNHEY, SMNVEV (reference sequence). The CDR3 protein is CASSFNRDSYEQYF. For the CDR3, the DNA is TGTGCCAGCAGTTTTAACCGGGACAGCTACGAGCAGTACTTC.

This chain uses TRBV6-5 with TRBJ2-1, with D unresolved. Germline CDR1 is MNHEY and CDR2 is SVGAGI. CDR3 length equals 14 residues. V lost 0 bases, J lost 3 bases, and 6 bases lay in between. CDR3 amino acids: CASSYSRVYNEQFF. CDR3 sequence (DNA): TGTGCCAGCAGTTACTCTAGGGTCTACAATGAGCAGTTCTTC.

On this clone itself: A far larger clone is a single base away, which makes a read error likely. CDR3 region: CASSPYVTVSSYNEQFF. CDR3 in DNA: TGCGCCAGCAGCCCATACGTGACGGTAAGCTCCTACAATGAGCAGTTCTTC. The J gene is TRBJ2-1, the V gene TRBV4-1; D is undetermined. V gave up 4 bases and J gave up 0 bases, with 16 bases separating them. Germline loops: CDR1 MGHRA, CDR2 YSYEKL. This CDR3 comprises 17 residues.

This clone appeared a few times. This chain connects TRBV28 to TRBJ1-1, with 7 positions matching TRBD1. V shed 4 bases, J shed 3 bases, and the junction held 8 bases outside the gene matches. The length of the CDR3 is 15 residues. The germline CDR1 and CDR2 sequences are MDHEN and SYDVKM. CDR3 DNA: TGTGCCAGCAGTTCCGGGCCAGGGGGATACACTGAAGCTTTCTTT. It translates to CASSSGPGGYTEAFF.